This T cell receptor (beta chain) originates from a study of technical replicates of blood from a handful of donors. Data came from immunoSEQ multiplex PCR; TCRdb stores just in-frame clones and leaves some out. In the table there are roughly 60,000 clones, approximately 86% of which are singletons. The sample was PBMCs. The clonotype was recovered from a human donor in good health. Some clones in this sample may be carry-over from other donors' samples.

CDR3 loop: CASSRDRGGYEQYF. Here the CDR3 DNA reads TGTGCCAGCAGCCGGGACAGGGGTGGTTACGAGCAGTACTTC. The chain combines TRBV7-2 with TRBJ2-7; 10 bases line up with TRBD1. Germline V gene data show CDR1 as SGHTA and CDR2 as FQGNSA. After removal of 5 bases from V and 4 bases from J, the junction contained 5 bases not matched to a gene. The CDR3 is 14 amino acids.